One sample yielded the 26 T cell receptor beta chains listed below, sequenced in a study of blood T cell repertoires in COVID-19. Assay: immunoSEQ multiplex PCR; the TCRdb copy retains only in-frame clones and omits some. In the table there are approximately 200,000 clones, roughly four fifths of which are singletons. The sample consisted of PBMCs or T cells enriched from blood (not recorded which). Receptors were obtained from a man aged 40-49 years who had recovered from COVID-19.

The chain links TRBV30 to TRBJ1-1, with D possibly matching TRBD1 (5 bases). V lost 0 bases and J 5 bases, leaving 13 bases between the germline ends. This CDR3 spans 14 amino acids. From germline, CDR1 is GTSNPN and CDR2 SVGIG (reference sequence). DNA of the CDR3: TGTGCCTGGAGTGTCATAGGGGTCCGAACTGAAGCTTTCTTT. This codes for CAWSVIGVRTEAFF.

The chain combines TRBV27 with TRBJ2-3, with 13 nucleotides matching TRBD2. This CDR3 contains 19 residues. The ends lost 7 bases at V and 1 base at J; junction bases unmatched: 14. The germline gives CDR1 MNHEY, CDR2 SMNVEV (reference sequence). CDR3 in amino acids: CASKTGTGTSGNGTDTQYF. The CDR3 DNA reads as TGTGCCAGCAAAACCGGGACCGGGACTAGCGGGAATGGCACAGATACGCAGTATTTT.

This chain joins TRBV27 and TRBJ2-7; D is undetermined. CDR3 length: 11 amino acids. The germline CDR1 and CDR2 sequences are MNHEY and SMNVEV (reference sequence). The V end lost 5 bases, the J end lost 5 bases, and 7 bases lay between the germline ends. The CDR3 reads CASSHFNEQYF. In nucleotides, the CDR3 is TGTGCCAGCAGTCATTTCAACGAGCAGTACTTC.

This clone has a handful of counts. This chain uses TRBV7-3 with TRBJ2-3, with 14 bases identical to TRBD2. The CDR3 has 17 residues. V lost 4 bases to trimming and J lost 3 bases; unmatched junction nucleotides: 6. Germline V CDR1 and CDR2: SGHTA, FQGTGA. CDR3: CASSSDGLAGGTDTQYF. In nucleotides, the CDR3 is TGTGCCAGCAGCTCGGATGGACTAGCGGGAGGAACAGATACGCAGTATTTT.

The chain has TRBV5-1 and TRBJ1-1, with TRBD1 as a possible D gene (5 bases). V lost 7 bases, J lost 3 bases, and 13 bases lay in between. The CDR3 is made up of 13 amino acids. Germline CDR1 reads SGHRS; CDR2 reads YFSETQ. The CDR3 sequence: CASAGRADTEAFF. The DNA for the CDR3 is TGCGCCAGCGCAGGGAGGGCTGACACTGAAGCTTTCTTT.

CDR3 in amino acids: CASSLVGGGSYGYTF. CDR3 sequence (DNA): TGTGCCAGCAGCTTAGTAGGGGGTGGTAGCTATGGCTACACCTTC. This chain joins TRBV7-8 and TRBJ1-2; D might be TRBD1 (6 bases). The length of the CDR3 is 15 residues. Trimming took off 1 base at V and 4 bases at J, with 13 bases between the two ends. The germline V gene has CDR1 SGHVS and CDR2 FQNEAQ.

V usage is TRBV3-1 (or the pseudogene TRBV3-2) and J usage is TRBJ2-3; D not certain. Germline lookup yields CDR1 LGHDT and CDR2 YNNKEL (reference sequence). The length of the CDR3 is 15 residues. The V and J ends lost 0 bases and 2 bases respectively, with 9 bases between them. CDR3 DNA sequence: TGTGCCAGCAGCCAAGATCAGAGGAACACAGATACGCAGTATTTT. Translation: CASSQDQRNTDTQYF.

This rearrangement joins TRBV6-6 to TRBJ2-7, with a tentative D call TRBD1 (5 bases). CDR1 MNHNY and CDR2 SVGAGI come from the germline V gene (reference sequence). Trimming removed 5 bases from V and 5 bases from J, with 10 bases in between. The CDR3 covers 12 residues. This CDR3 is CASSHKGDEQYF. The DNA of the CDR3 is TGTGCCAGCAGTCATAAAGGGGACGAGCAGTACTTC.

This chain connects TRBV6-6 to TRBJ2-1, with 7 bases fitting TRBD2. The trim removed 6 bases at V and 9 bases at J, leaving 11 bases unmatched. This CDR3 has 14 amino acids. The germline V gene has CDR1 MNHNY and CDR2 SVGAGI (reference sequence). CDR3 loop: CASSQKRDYGEQFF. The CDR3 DNA follows: TGTGCCAGCAGCCAGAAGCGGGACTACGGTGAGCAGTTCTTC.

The CDR3 nucleotides are TGTGCCTGGGATAATTACAGTCCTTCCGGTGTCCGGAACTACGAGCAGTACTTC. Its protein is CAWDNYSPSGVRNYEQYF. The rearrangement joins TRBV30 to TRBJ2-7; no clear D. Looked up from germline, CDR1 is GTSNPN and CDR2 is SVGIG (reference sequence). The length of the CDR3 is 18 residues. Trimming pared 5 bases from V and 3 bases from J, leaving 29 bases between.

The chain recombines TRBV18 with TRBJ1-1; 8 bases line up with TRBD1. The CDR3 runs 14 residues. Losses at the gene ends were 5 bases for V and 4 bases for J; bases not matched to a gene: 6. CDR1 is KGHSH and CDR2 is LQKENI in the germline V gene. The CDR3 loop reads CASSTTGGSTEAFF. The CDR3 nucleotides read TGTGCCAGCTCAACCACAGGGGGGTCCACTGAAGCTTTCTTT.

This clone was detected a few times. This chain's CDR3 is CASTPTGGAPNQPQHF. Written as DNA, the CDR3 is TGTGCCAGTACCCCCACAGGGGGCGCCCCCAATCAGCCCCAGCATTTT. The chain couples TRBV19 to TRBJ1-5; 9 bases map to TRBD1. CDR1 and CDR2 (germline): LNHDA, SQIVND (reference sequence). The length of the CDR3 is 16 residues. V shed 7 bases and J 3 bases; nucleotides not matched to a gene: 10.

This clone was recorded at least ten times. The genes are TRBV9 and TRBJ2-2, with no clear D. The germline CDR1 and CDR2 sequences are SGDLS and YYNGEE. Trimming removed 4 bases at V and 2 bases at J, with 3 bases between. This CDR3 has 12 residues. The CDR3 bases are TGTGCCAGCAGCCCAAACACCGGGGAGCTGTTTTTT. It encodes CASSPNTGELFF.

This sequence joins TRBV3-1 (or the pseudogene TRBV3-2) and TRBJ2-2; 7 bases align to TRBD2. The CDR3 sequence is 15 residues long. Unmatched junction bases numbered 6, after V lost 4 bases and J lost 4 bases. Germline CDR1 is LGHDT and CDR2 is YNNKEL (reference sequence). In DNA form, the CDR3 reads TGTGCCAGCAGCCCTCGGGAGCGGGGCACCGGGGAGCTGTTTTTT. The encoded protein is CASSPRERGTGELFF.

This clone was recorded only once. The rearrangement uses TRBV5-1 and TRBJ2-5, with TRBD1 identical over 11 bases. The CDR3 consists of 16 residues. From germline, CDR1 is SGHRS and CDR2 YFSETQ. The junction had 9 bases not matched to a gene; V was cut back by 3 bases and J by 5 bases. The DNA of the CDR3 is TGCGCCAGCAGCTCACAGGGACAGGGGGGACGGGAGACCCAGTACTTC. It translates to CASSSQGQGGRETQYF.

V gene TRBV13 combines with J gene TRBJ1-4; 9 positions agree with TRBD1. Germline V lookup: CDR1 PRHDT, CDR2 FYEKMQ (reference sequence). V gave up 0 bases and J gave up 2 bases; unmatched junction bases: 1. The CDR3 is made up of 16 amino acids. The chain's CDR3 is CASSLGDRGTNEKLFF. CDR3 bases: TGTGCCAGCAGCTTAGGAGACAGGGGGACTAATGAAAAACTGTTTTTT.

The rearrangement links TRBV3-1 (or the pseudogene TRBV3-2) to TRBJ2-6, with a possible D match to TRBD1 (6 bases). V shed 4 bases and J shed 0 bases, with 16 bases lying between them. The CDR3 length is 18 residues. CDR1 and CDR2 from the germline V gene are LGHDT and YNNKEL (reference sequence). The CDR3 coding sequence is TGTGCCAGCAGCCGTTACAGGGAACTTATCTCTGGGGCCAACGTCCTGACTTTC. Amino acid sequence: CASSRYRELISGANVLTF.

The chain combines TRBV19 with TRBJ1-2, with D perhaps matching TRBD1 (6 bases). The germline gives CDR1 LNHDA, CDR2 SQIVND (reference sequence). The CDR3 extends over 17 amino acids. V lost 5 bases, J lost 0 bases, and 19 bases lay in between. The CDR3 region is CASSPVAAGVANYGYTF. The CDR3 nucleotides are TGTGCCAGTAGTCCGGTTGCGGCAGGGGTAGCTAACTATGGCTACACCTTC.

The J gene is TRBJ2-7, the V gene TRBV21-1; TRBD2, the D gene given by the table, was not confirmed from the DNA. TRBV21-1 is flagged as a pseudogene. This CDR3 is 15 amino acids long. This CDR3 reads CASSPGSLAPYEQYF. The CDR3 bases are TGTGCCAGCAGCCCTGGGAGCCTAGCCCCCTACGAGCAGTACTTC.

This chain joins TRBV30 and TRBJ2-5, with 8 bases that match TRBD2. Germline-derived CDR1 and CDR2 are GTSNPN and SVGIG (reference sequence). J was trimmed by 2 bases and V by 4 bases; bases with no gene match: 6. The CDR3 has 14 amino acids. The CDR3 DNA is TGTGCCTGGATTTTGCGGGGGGTTCAAGAGACCCAGTACTTC. Protein product: CAWILRGVQETQYF.

V is TRBV3-1 (or the pseudogene TRBV3-2) and J is TRBJ1-1; D is undetermined. Per germline, CDR1 LGHDT and CDR2 YNNKEL (reference sequence). The CDR3 sequence is 15 residues long. V was shortened by 0 bases and J by 2 bases, with 10 bases between the two germline ends. CDR3 residues: CASSQDLRVNTEAFF. CDR3 bases: TGTGCCAGCAGCCAAGATTTGAGGGTTAACACTGAAGCTTTCTTT.

V gene TRBV15 combines with J gene TRBJ2-7; 11 positions agree with TRBD2. Germline-derived CDR1 and CDR2 are LNHNV and YYDKDF (reference sequence). Unmatched junction bases numbered 9, after V lost 0 bases and J lost 2 bases. The CDR3 length is 18 residues. CDR3 amino acids: CATSRDLPRLAGPYEQYF. The CDR3 DNA reads TGTGCCACCAGCAGAGATTTACCCCGACTAGCGGGACCCTACGAGCAGTACTTC.

The chain is built from TRBV12-3 or TRBV12-4 and TRBJ2-7; D possibly corresponds to TRBD2 (5 bases). The CDR3 is 13 amino acids. The V and J ends lost 3 bases and 9 bases respectively, with 15 bases between them. This CDR3 is CASSFMDFAGQYF. DNA of the CDR3: TGTGCCAGCAGTTTCATGGACTTTGCGGGGCAGTACTTC.

The chain recombines TRBV10-3 with TRBJ1-3; no definite D call. This CDR3 region has 16 residues. The V end was cut by 0 bases, the J end by 8 bases, with 17 bases between. Germline V gene lookup returns CDR1 ENHRY and CDR2 SYGVKD. Here the CDR3 reads CAISESIGRPGDTIYF. The CDR3 DNA reads TGTGCCATCAGTGAGTCGATTGGTAGACCCGGGGACACCATATATTTT.

The chain couples TRBV12-3 or TRBV12-4 to TRBJ1-2; D possibly corresponds to TRBD1 (5 bases). V was clipped by 7 bases and J by 8 bases, with 14 bases between them. The CDR3 length is 12 residues. The CDR3 nucleotides read TGTGCCAGCACCTTTGATCGGGGGGGCTACACCTTC. Translating it yields CASTFDRGGYTF.

J is TRBJ2-5 and V is TRBV6-4; TRBD1 matches 7 bases. The CDR3 sequence is 15 residues long. The V gene end was trimmed by 2 bases and the J gene end by 1 base; junction bases not matched to a gene: 4. The germline V gene has CDR1 MRHNA and CDR2 SNTAGT. CDR3 residues: CASSDGDRLQETQYF. The CDR3, as DNA: TGTGCCAGCAGTGACGGGGACAGACTCCAAGAGACCCAGTACTTC.